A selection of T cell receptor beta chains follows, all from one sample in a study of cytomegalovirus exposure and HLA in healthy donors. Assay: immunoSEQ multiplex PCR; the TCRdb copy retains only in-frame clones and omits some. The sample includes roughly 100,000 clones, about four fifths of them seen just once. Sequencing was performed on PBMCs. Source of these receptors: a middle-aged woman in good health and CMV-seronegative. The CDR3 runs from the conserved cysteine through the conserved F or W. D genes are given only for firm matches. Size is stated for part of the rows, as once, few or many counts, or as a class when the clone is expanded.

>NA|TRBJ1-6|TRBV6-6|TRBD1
CASSGQGDSPLHF
TGTGCCAGCAGTGGACAGGGTGATTCACCCCTCCACTTT
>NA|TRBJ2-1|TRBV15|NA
CATSRADFYNEQFF
TGTGCCACCAGCAGAGCGGACTTTTACAATGAGCAGTTCTTC
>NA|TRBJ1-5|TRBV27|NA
CASSLAEPGIGQPQHF
TGTGCCAGCAGTTTAGCGGAACCAGGGATTGGACAGCCCCAGCATTTT
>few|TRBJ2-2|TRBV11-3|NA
CASSLAGDSTGELFF
TGTGCCAGCAGCTTAGCGGGGGACAGCACCGGGGAGCTGTTTTTT
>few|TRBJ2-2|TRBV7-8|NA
CASSLVSANTGELFF
TGTGCCAGCAGCTTAGTTTCGGCGAACACCGGGGAGCTGTTTTTT
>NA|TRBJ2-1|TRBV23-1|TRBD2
CASRPFGGSSYNEQFF
TGCGCCAGCAGGCCTTTCGGGGGGAGCTCCTACAATGAGCAGTTCTTC
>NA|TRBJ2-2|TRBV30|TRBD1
CAYDRVGTGELFF
TGTGCCTATGACAGGGTAGGCACCGGGGAGCTGTTTTTT
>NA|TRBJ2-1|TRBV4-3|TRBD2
CASSQVAGGRVEQFF
TGCGCCAGCAGCCAAGTAGCGGGGGGGAGGGTTGAGCAGTTCTTC
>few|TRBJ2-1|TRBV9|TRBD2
CASSGVAGRPYNEQFF
TGTGCCAGCAGCGGGGTAGCCGGGAGGCCCTACAATGAGCAGTTCTTC
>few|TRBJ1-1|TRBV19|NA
CASSIGRRLNTEAFF
TGTGCCAGTAGTATAGGGAGGCGGCTGAACACTGAAGCTTTCTTT
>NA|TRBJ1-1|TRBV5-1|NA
CASRIDRPNTEAFF
TGCGCCAGCAGAATCGACAGGCCCAACACTGAAGCTTTCTTT
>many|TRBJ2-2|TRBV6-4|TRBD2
CASSGGRDTGELFF
TGTGCCAGCAGTGGCGGGAGGGACACCGGGGAGCTGTTTTTT
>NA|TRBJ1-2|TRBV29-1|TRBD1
CSVVGQGDFFNYGYTF
TGCAGCGTTGTCGGACAGGGGGACTTCTTTAACTATGGCTACACCTTC
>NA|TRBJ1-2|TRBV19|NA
CASSIARANYGYTF
TGTGCCAGTAGTATAGCGAGAGCTAACTATGGCTACACCTTC
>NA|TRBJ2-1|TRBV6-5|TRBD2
CASSATGGSYNEQFF
TGTGCCAGCAGTGCTACGGGGGGGTCCTACAATGAGCAGTTCTTC
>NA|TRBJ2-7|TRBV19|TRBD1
CASSPGQGDYEQYF
TGTGCCAGTAGTCCCGGACAGGGGGACTACGAGCAGTACTTC
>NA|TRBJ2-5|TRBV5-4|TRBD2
CASSLGVGLAGKETQYF
TGTGCCAGCAGCTTGGGAGTGGGACTAGCGGGGAAAGAGACCCAGTACTTC
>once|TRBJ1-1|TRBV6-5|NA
CASSELYSAEAFF
TGTGCCAGCAGTGAACTCTATTCGGCTGAAGCTTTCTTT
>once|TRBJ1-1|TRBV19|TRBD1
CASRDVLTGGMNTEAFF
TGTGCCAGTAGAGACGTACTGACAGGGGGAATGAACACTGAAGCTTTCTTT
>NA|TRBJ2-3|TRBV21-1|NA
CASSKPLRDRVGTQYF
TGTGCCAGCAGCAAACCCCTTCGGGACAGGGTTGGTACGCAGTATTTT
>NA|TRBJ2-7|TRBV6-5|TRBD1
CASSPGQGKYEQYF
TGTGCCAGCAGTCCGGGACAGGGAAAATACGAGCAGTACTTC
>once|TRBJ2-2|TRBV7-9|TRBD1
CSSSLPSGQGAGELFF
TGTTCCAGCAGCCTACCATCCGGACAGGGGGCCGGGGAGCTGTTTTTT
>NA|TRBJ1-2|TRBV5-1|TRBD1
CASSLAGTGGEGYTF
TGCGCCAGCAGCTTGGCCGGGACAGGGGGCGAGGGCTACACCTTC
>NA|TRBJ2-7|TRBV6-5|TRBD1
CASSWTGGYEQYF
TGTGCCAGCAGTTGGACAGGGGGCTACGAGCAGTACTTC
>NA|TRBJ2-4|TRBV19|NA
CASSIEFREGNIQYF
TGTGCCAGTAGTATAGAGTTCCGGGAAGGAAACATTCAGTACTTC
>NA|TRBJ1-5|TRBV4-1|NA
CASSQDGGGLSNQPQHF
TGCGCCAGCAGCCAAGATGGGGGGGGCCTAAGCAATCAGCCCCAGCATTTT
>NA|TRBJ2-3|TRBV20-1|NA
CSASFLDTQYF
TGCAGTGCCTCGTTCCTAGATACGCAGTATTTT
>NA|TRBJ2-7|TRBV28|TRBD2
CASSKGLAGAHEQYF
TGTGCCAGCAGTAAGGGACTAGCGGGAGCCCACGAGCAGTACTTC
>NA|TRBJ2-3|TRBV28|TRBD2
CASSLAGGRSDTQYF
TGTGCCAGCAGTTTGGCGGGAGGGAGATCGGATACGCAGTATTTT
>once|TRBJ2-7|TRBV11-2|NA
CASSLLPTYEQYF
TGTGCCAGCAGCCTACTCCCGACCTACGAGCAGTACTTC
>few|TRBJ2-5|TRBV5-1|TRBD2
CASRAGGQETQYF
TGCGCCAGCAGAGCGGGAGGGCAAGAGACCCAGTACTTC
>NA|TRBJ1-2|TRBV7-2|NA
CASSPSAGYGYTF
TGTGCCAGCAGCCCCAGTGCAGGCTATGGCTACACCTTC
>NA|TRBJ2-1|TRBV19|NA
CASSERSSDNEQFF
TGTGCCAGTAGTGAGCGGTCCTCCGACAATGAGCAGTTCTTC
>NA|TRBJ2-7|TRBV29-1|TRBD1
CSVEVGTGTSEQYF
TGCAGCGTTGAAGTGGGGACAGGGACCTCCGAGCAGTACTTC
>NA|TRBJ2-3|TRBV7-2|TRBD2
CASSLSSGGAPDTQYF
TGTGCCAGCAGCTTGTCTAGCGGGGGGGCCCCGGATACGCAGTATTTT
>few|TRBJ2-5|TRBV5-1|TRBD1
CASSLNGQGQIETQYF
TGCGCCAGCAGCTTAAACGGACAGGGGCAAATAGAGACCCAGTACTTC
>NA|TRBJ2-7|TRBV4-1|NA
CASSLALRDEQYF
TGCGCCAGCAGCCTAGCCCTGAGAGACGAGCAGTACTTC
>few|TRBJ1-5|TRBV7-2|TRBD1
CASSLAGTEGNQPQHF
TGTGCCAGCAGCTTAGCCGGGACAGAGGGCAATCAGCCCCAGCATTTT
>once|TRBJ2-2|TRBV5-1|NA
CASSPQAGSAGELFF
TGCGCCAGCAGCCCCCAGGCAGGCTCAGCCGGGGAGCTGTTTTTT
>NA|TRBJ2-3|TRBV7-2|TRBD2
CASSLVLAGGRGADTQYF
TGTGCCAGCAGCTTAGTCCTAGCGGGGGGGCGGGGCGCAGATACGCAGTATTTT
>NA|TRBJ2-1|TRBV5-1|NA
CASSLGTSNEQFF
TGCGCCAGCAGCCTTGGGACTTCGAATGAGCAGTTCTTC
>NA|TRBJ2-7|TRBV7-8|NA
CASSLDPRGVIYEQYF
TGTGCCAGCAGCTTAGACCCCAGGGGGGTGATCTACGAGCAGTACTTC
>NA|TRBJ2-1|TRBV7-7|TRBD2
CASSLGAGENNEQFF
TGTGCTAGCAGCTTAGGGGCGGGGGAAAACAATGAGCAGTTCTTC
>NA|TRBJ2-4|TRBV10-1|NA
CASSEGLRGAKNIQYF
TGCGCCAGCAGTGAGGGTCTGCGCGGAGCCAAAAACATTCAGTACTTC
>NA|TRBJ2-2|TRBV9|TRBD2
CASTAGEGINTGELFF
TGTGCCAGCACGGCGGGAGAGGGAATTAACACCGGGGAGCTGTTTTTT
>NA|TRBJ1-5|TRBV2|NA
CASSEAQVRVEQPQHF
TGTGCCAGCAGTGAAGCGCAGGTCAGGGTCGAACAGCCCCAGCATTTT
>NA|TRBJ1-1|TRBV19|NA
CASSKHRQTEAFF
TGTGCCAGTAGTAAACATCGACAGACCGAAGCTTTCTTT
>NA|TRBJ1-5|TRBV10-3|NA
CAISEWTVREAQPQHF
TGTGCCATCAGTGAGTGGACAGTCCGGGAAGCGCAGCCCCAGCATTTT
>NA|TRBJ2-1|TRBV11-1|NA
CASSLSGNEQFF
TGTGCCAGCAGCTTGTCGGGGAATGAGCAGTTCTTC
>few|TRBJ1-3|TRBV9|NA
CASSVAHQGNTIYF
TGTGCCAGCAGCGTAGCACATCAGGGAAACACCATATATTTT
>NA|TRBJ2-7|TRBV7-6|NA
CASSLDGAGVHEQYF
TGTGCCAGCAGCTTAGACGGGGCAGGGGTCCACGAGCAGTACTTC
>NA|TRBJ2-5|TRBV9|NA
CASSVGGAQETQYF
TGTGCCAGCAGCGTAGGTGGGGCCCAAGAGACCCAGTACTTC
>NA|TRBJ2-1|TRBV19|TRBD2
CASSMDAGEGNNEQFF
TGTGCCAGTAGTATGGACGCGGGAGAAGGTAACAATGAGCAGTTCTTC
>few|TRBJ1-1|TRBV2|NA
CASSVGGMNTEAFF
TGTGCCAGCAGTGTTGGAGGTATGAACACTGAAGCTTTCTTT
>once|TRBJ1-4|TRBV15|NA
CATSRERPTGEKLFF
TGTGCCACCAGCAGAGAGAGACCGACGGGGGAAAAACTGTTTTTT